This T cell receptor (beta chain) is from a study of blood T cell repertoires in COVID-19. Across the study: Spain, Italy and the United States supplied samples that represented acute and convalescent COVID-19.

The table came from immunoSEQ multiplex PCR; TCRdb's copy has only in-frame clones and leaves some out. Of about 120,000 clones listed, roughly 83% are singletons. Trimming left V 1 base short and J 5 bases short, with 8 bases between. Germline CDR1 KGHSH, CDR2 LQKENI. The CDR3 is 14 amino acids. The clonotype was recovered from a man aged 25-40 years with acute or convalescent COVID-19. The V call is TRBV18, the J call TRBJ1-4, with D perhaps matching TRBD1 (5 bases). Sequencing was performed on peripheral blood. The chain's CDR3 is CASSPRQKNEKLFF. DNA for the CDR3: TGTGCCAGCTCACCACGACAGAAGAATGAAAAACTGTTTTTT.